The 18 T cell receptor beta chains given below trace back to one sample, sequenced in a study of shared clonotypes between healthy human individuals. The table came from immunoSEQ multiplex PCR; TCRdb's copy has only in-frame clones and leaves some out. The sample yields millions of clones, around 95% seen once. The sample taken for sequencing was naive CD4+ T cells sorted from blood. Subset specified: CD45RA+ positively selected. Every receptor here comes from a young man in good health.

The V gene is TRBV10-3, the J gene TRBJ2-7, with TRBD1 identical over 9 bases. V lost 2 bases and J lost 3; bases outside the gene matches: 11. Germline CDR1 reads ENHRY; CDR2 reads SYGVKD. The length of the CDR3 is 17 residues. CDR3 sequence (DNA): TGTGCCATCAGTGAGCGACAGCCGGGACAGGGTCGCTACGAGCAGTACTTC. It yields the protein CAISERQPGQGRYEQYF.

The chain joins TRBV29-1 to TRBJ2-3; D possibly corresponds to TRBD2 (5 bases). V lost 3 bases to trimming and J lost 2 bases, with 9 bases between them. This CDR3 has 13 residues. Germline CDR1 and CDR2: SQVTM and ANQGSEA. The CDR3 spells CSVEQRLTDTQYF. The CDR3 DNA reads TGCAGCGTTGAGCAGCGGCTCACAGATACGCAGTATTTT.

The chain joins TRBV10-3 to TRBJ1-5, with 7 bases aligning to TRBD1. Trimming at V came to 4 bases and at J to 6 bases, leaving 3 bases not matched to a gene. In germline, CDR1 is ENHRY, CDR2 SYGVKD. The CDR3 sequence is 13 residues long. This CDR3 reads CAISGTGTQPQHF. The CDR3 DNA follows: TGTGCCATCAGTGGGACAGGCACTCAGCCCCAGCATTTT.

The table lists this clone with a count of one. The V call is TRBV4-1, the J call TRBJ1-2; D uncertain. CDR1 and CDR2 from the germline V gene are MGHRA and YSYEKL. The CDR3 extends over 14 amino acids. Trimming took 0 bases from V and 8 from J, leaving 13 bases between them. CDR3 sequence reads: CASSQDFDGRGYTF. CDR3 DNA sequence: TGCGCCAGCAGCCAAGATTTTGACGGCCGGGGCTACACCTTC.

This clone showed up just once. The chain joins TRBV11-2 to TRBJ2-6; TRBD1 matches at 9 bases. Germline V lookup: CDR1 SGHAT, CDR2 FQNNGV. The CDR3 has 18 residues. V was pared by 5 bases and J by 0 bases, with 8 bases of the junction left unmatched. CDR3 residues: CASSAGTGILSGANVLTF. The CDR3 bases are TGTGCCAGCAGCGCCGGGACAGGGATCCTCTCTGGGGCCAACGTCCTGACTTTC.

The chain couples TRBV9 to TRBJ2-2; D is perhaps TRBD2 (5 bases). CDR1 and CDR2 (germline): SGDLS, YYNGEE. The CDR3 runs 14 residues. V lost 6 bases and J 2 bases, leaving 11 bases between the germline ends. CDR3 nucleotide sequence: TGTGCCAGCACCGGGATCGCCAACACCGGGGAGCTGTTTTTT. It codes for CASTGIANTGELFF.

The chain is built from TRBV4-1 and TRBJ2-3; 8 nucleotides line up with TRBD1. The CDR3 runs 16 residues. Trimming removed 3 bases from V and 2 bases from J; junction bases left unmatched: 7. The V gene's germline CDR1 is MGHRA and CDR2 YSYEKL. The CDR3 DNA reads TGCGCCAGCAGCCAGTCAGGGGGCCTAATCACAGATACGCAGTATTTT. Encoded protein: CASSQSGGLITDTQYF.

The gene calls are TRBV13 and TRBJ2-3, with 9 bases matching TRBD1. CDR3 size: 15 residues. Germline V gene sequence: CDR1 PRHDT, CDR2 FYEKMQ (reference sequence). The J segment lost 6 bases and the V segment lost 5 bases, leaving 9 bases of the junction unmatched. The CDR3 spells CASSPSGTGTDTQYF. In DNA, the CDR3 is TGTGCCAGCAGCCCTTCCGGGACAGGGACCGATACGCAGTATTTT.

The CDR3 DNA is TGTGCCAGCAGTAACAGGGGTTCCGAGCAGTACTTC. The encoded protein is CASSNRGSEQYF. The chain links TRBV6-1 to TRBJ2-7, with 7 positions matching TRBD1. The CDR3 length is 12 residues. CDR1 is MNHNS and CDR2 is SASEGT in the germline V gene. V lost 5 bases and J lost 6; bases outside the gene matches: 4.

The chain combines TRBV10-1 with TRBJ2-7; D perhaps matches TRBD1 (6 bases). V was cut by 2 bases and J by 2 bases, with 13 bases left in between. Germline CDR1 WNHNN, CDR2 SYGVQD (reference sequence). This CDR3 is built from 15 residues. The CDR3: CASSEGDRTPYEQYF. The CDR3 coding sequence is TGCGCCAGCAGTGAGGGTGACAGGACTCCCTACGAGCAGTACTTC.

This sequence joins TRBV5-4 and TRBJ2-7; 9 bases line up with TRBD1. Trimming at V came to 4 bases and at J to 1 base, leaving 9 bases not matched to a gene. CDR1 is SGHNT, CDR2 YYREEE, per germline (reference sequence). This CDR3 is 16 amino acids long. The CDR3, as DNA: TGTGCCAGCAGCCCAACGGGGGGACAGGGATCCTACGAGCAGTACTTC. Residues: CASSPTGGQGSYEQYF.

The chain combines TRBV28 with TRBJ1-2; D not certain. The CDR3 is made up of 15 amino acids. The V end lost 6 bases, the J end lost 0 bases, and 14 bases lay between the germline ends. Germline V gene data show CDR1 as MDHEN and CDR2 as SYDVKM. Here the CDR3 reads CASRAQQLANYGYTF. CDR3 nucleotides: TGTGCCAGCAGGGCCCAACAGTTAGCTAACTATGGCTACACCTTC.

This rearrangement joins TRBV14 to TRBJ2-1; perhaps D is TRBD1 or TRBD2 (5 bases each). V was shortened by 3 bases and J by 0 bases, with 12 bases between the two germline ends. CDR1 SGHDN and CDR2 FVKESK come from the germline V gene. The CDR3 totals 16 residues. CDR3 bases: TGTGCCAGCAGCCAGAGGGGCCCCAGCTCCTACAATGAGCAGTTCTTC. Amino acids: CASSQRGPSSYNEQFF.

This chain connects TRBV5-1 to TRBJ2-3, with 7 nucleotides matching TRBD1. This CDR3 region has 17 residues. Germline V gene data show CDR1 as SGHRS and CDR2 as YFSETQ. Trimming at V came to 0 bases and at J to 0 bases, leaving 7 bases not matched to a gene. CDR3 protein: CASSLERQGLSTDTQYF. CDR3 nucleotide sequence: TGCGCCAGCAGCTTGGAACGACAGGGTCTAAGCACAGATACGCAGTATTTT.

V is TRBV6-6 and J is TRBJ2-7; TRBD2 aligns across 8 bases. CDR1 is MNHNY and CDR2 is SVGAGI in the germline V gene (reference sequence). J lost 0 bases, V lost 6 bases, and 10 bases had no gene match. The CDR3 extends over 16 amino acids. The CDR3 bases are TGTGCCAGCAGACCCACTCTAGCGGGCTCCTCCTACGAGCAGTACTTC. This encodes CASRPTLAGSSYEQYF.

A single count supports this clone. J is TRBJ2-7 and V is TRBV12-5; D gene ambiguous. The CDR3 consists of 14 residues. Germline V gene lookup returns CDR1 LGHNT and CDR2 FRNRAP. V was clipped by 1 base and J by 4 bases, with 11 bases between them. The CDR3 coding sequence is TGTGCTAGTGGTTTGGGCCAAAGGGATTACGAGCAGTACTTC. Protein sequence: CASGLGQRDYEQYF. Full variable domain (rest looked up from reference TRBV12-5 and TRBJ2-7): DARVTQTPRHKVTEMGQEVTMRCQPILGHNTVFWYRQTMMQGLELLAYFRNRAPLDDSGMPKDRFSAEMPDATLATLKIQPSEPRDSAVYFCASGLGQRDYEQYFGPGTRLTVT.

Here the CDR3 DNA reads TGTGCCAGCAGCTCAAGGACACTTTCCTACGAGCAGTACTTC. Encoded protein: CASSSRTLSYEQYF. The chain joins TRBV11-2 to TRBJ2-7, with TRBD1 as a possible D gene (5 bases). The CDR3 spans 14 residues. The germline gives CDR1 SGHAT, CDR2 FQNNGV. V was clipped by 4 bases and J by 1 base, with 11 bases between them.

This clone is a singleton in its sample. The V and J genes are TRBV2 and TRBJ2-3; D is ambiguous. The CDR3 has 11 amino acids. The ends were cut back, 8 bases at V and 4 bases at J, with 7 bases in the middle. The germline gives CDR1 SNHLY, CDR2 FYNNEI. Here the CDR3 DNA reads TGTGCCAGCCACTCTCCAGATACGCAGTATTTT. Translating it yields CASHSPDTQYF. Combining the CDR3 with reference TRBV2 and TRBJ2-3 gives the whole variable domain EPEVTQTPSHQVTQMGQEVILRCVPISNHLYFYWYRQILGQKVEFLVSFYNNEISEKSEIFDDQFSVERPDGSNFTLKIRSTKLEDSAMYFCASHSPDTQYFGPGTRLTVL.